This T cell receptor beta chain was identified during a study of blood T cell repertoires in COVID-19. Study-level information: Italy, Spain and the United States were the sources of the convalescent and acute COVID-19 samples. The analysed material was cDNA or gDNA that came from T cells, B-cell-depleted T cells, or PBMCs.

The age range of participants was 18 to 89 years, with residence in around 22 US areas. The trim removed 6 bases at V and 3 bases at J, leaving 5 bases unmatched. The CDR3 covers 13 residues. Germline CDR1 and CDR2: LNHDA and SQIVND (reference sequence). The method was immunoSEQ multiplex PCR; TCRdb's version includes in-frame clones alone and lacks a portion of them. The sample holds 330,000 or so clones, about nine tenths seen once. The rearrangement uses TRBV19 and TRBJ2-7, with 7 bases aligning to TRBD1. Source material: PBMCs or T cells enriched from blood (not recorded which). This clonotype originated in a woman in her 30s who had been exposed to COVID-19. This CDR3 is CASRRGGSYEQYF. The CDR3 bases are TGTGCCAGTAGAAGAGGGGGCAGCTACGAGCAGTACTTC.